This TCR beta chain was captured in a study of blood T cell repertoires in COVID-19 (dated by TCRdb to 2020 to 2021). Study-wide context: The collaborator samples originated in the United States, Italy and Spain and spanned the acute and convalescent phases of COVID-19. The samples were drawn from two sources: the first 160 participants of the ongoing ImmuneRACE study, and over 1,000 subjects contributed by 6 global collaborators. Sample metadata almost always included a de-identified subject ID, COVID-19 status, age in years and sex. Where available, HLA class I and class II types were taken from metadata supplied by the sample provider and were not determined by assay-based typing. Subjects who had been exposed to COVID-19, were actively infected with it, or had recovered from it provided the deeply sampled blood TCRbeta repertoires that made up the dataset. The repertoires were released in a freely available public database intended as a resource for research on the immune response to SARS-CoV-2. The material from the prospective study consisted of cDNA or gDNA derived from T cells, B-cell-depleted T cells, or PBMCs.

TCRbeta CDR3 regions were amplified from genomic DNA using the immunoSEQ Assay, a bias-controlled multiplex PCR. The authors' analysis ran thus. Within the assay, amplification of reference gene primers was used to estimate how many nucleated cells each sample contained. To quantify the absolute abundance of each unique TCRbeta CDR3 rearrangement, sequence reads were collapsed and filtered. Productive Simpson clonality was computed per sample as the square root of Simpson's diversity index over productive rearrangements. Not all clones reach the TCRdb copy of this immuneACCESS table, which keeps in-frame sequences only. Checked studies attribute under half of the gap to unresolved V genes and leave the rest unexplained. The V and J calls and the clone size are those of that table, but D and trimming were determined from the DNA. The sample table contains 150,000 to 200,000 clones; only one count was recorded for 75% to 90% of them. Approximately 6.7% of the sample belongs to the ten largest clones.

Each collaborating institution followed its own protocols to collect whole blood in K2EDTA tubes. For TCRbeta analysis, collaborator samples were shipped as frozen whole blood, as isolated PBMCs, or as DNA extracted from either sample type. Broad study findings and their caveats: The amount of clinical and demographic metadata varied by source and participant and was provided uncurated.

As to this clone: What this receptor recognizes is not known. Base qualities are missing; no much larger clone stands one base away.

Per the germline V gene, SGHAT is the CDR1 and FQNNGV is the CDR2. The cysteine opens and the phenylalanine closes a CDR3 of 16 amino acids. Only the CDR3 DNA stays, 48 bases, in frame from base 1. Compared with germline, V lacks 2 bases and J lacks 5 bases; bases without a gene match: 6. The receptor chain draws on TRBV11-2 and TRBJ2-2, and 9 junctional nucleotides match TRBD2. This TCR came from a middle-aged man with acute or convalescent COVID-19. The sample consisted of peripheral blood. The bases are TGTGCCAGCAGCTTACTTGCGGGGGGGCATACCGGGGAGCTGTTTTTT. It encodes CASSLLAGGHTGELFF. The CDR3 plus the reference TRBV11-2 and TRBJ2-2 genes for the other parts give the full variable domain: EAGVAQSPRYKIIEKRQSVAFWCNPISGHATLYWYQQILGQGPKLLIQFQNNGVVDDSQLPKDRFSAERLKGVDSTLKIQPAKLEDSAVYLCASSLLAGGHTGELFFGEGSRLTVL.